The present TCR beta chain was sequenced within a study of OX40 agonist ivuxolimab in advanced cancers. The CDR3 length is 14 residues. Germline CDR1 reads MNHEY; CDR2 reads SMNVEV (reference sequence). Trimming left V 0 bases short and J 6 bases short, with 8 bases between. This clone was recorded once. The data were produced by immunoSEQ multiplex PCR, yet TCRdb's version contains in-frame clones alone and is incomplete. The table has about 45,000 clones, about four fifths seen once; the top ten hold around 16%. The receptor was isolated from an adult with an advanced solid tumor such as melanoma, head and neck, liver or kidney cancer. The sample in question was CD4+ or CD8+ T cells sorted from blood, obtained in a trial of the OX40 agonist ivuxolimab. The rearrangement links TRBV27 to TRBJ2-2; D uncertain. The chain's CDR3 is CASSLSGLAGELFF. The CDR3 DNA is TGTGCCAGCAGTTTATCCGGGTTGGCCGGGGAGCTGTTTTTT.